This TCR beta chain was captured in a study of CD8+ T cells in alopecia areata. RNA extraction and reverse transcription yielded cDNA as sequencing template. Data came from immunoSEQ multiplex PCR; TCRdb stores just in-frame clones and leaves some out. The sample lists 150,000 to 200,000 clones, 64% occurring once. This clone came up a few times. Trimming took off 3 bases at V and 10 bases at J, with 15 bases between the two ends. In germline, CDR1 is MDHEN, CDR2 SYDVKM. The CDR3 consists of 14 residues. This sample's treatment: oral pan-JAK inhibitor, 5-10 mg twice daily. Sorted out of PBMCs were CD4+ T cells and CD8+ T cells.

Source: CD4+ T cells sorted from blood, taken around week 50, from a patient treated with tofacitinib. The clonotype originates from a human donor with alopecia areata. V and J are TRBV28 and TRBJ1-4, with unresolved D. The CDR3 DNA reads as TGTGCCAGCAGTTTTAACCAGCCGCCTGGAAAACTGTTTTTT. Its protein product is CASSFNQPPGKLFF.